Presented here are 31 T cell receptor beta chains from one specimen sequenced in a study of T-cell memory formation after mild COVID-19. TCRdb re-analysed the 5' RACE reads in MiXCR, keeping a single row per CDR3 protein. The sample lists 250,000 to 350,000 distinct CDR3 sequences, 15% to 20% seen once, with roughly 20% in the top ten. The source material was PBMCs or a T cell subset sorted from them (not recorded which). The source is a man between 18 and 35 years old who had mild COVID-19 (a few samples of this study predate the infection). Cell type and time point are not known.

Many counts were recorded for this clonotype. The chain recombines TRBV10-3 with TRBJ1-2; TRBD1 matches at 7 bases. Looked up from germline, CDR1 is ENHRY and CDR2 is SYGVKD. This CDR3 has 16 amino acids. Trimming took 3 bases from V and 2 from J; bases not matched to a gene: 9. DNA of the CDR3: TGTGCCATCAGTGATGCCGGACAGGTTTCGAACTATGGCTACACCTTC. It is translated as CAISDAGQVSNYGYTF.

This clonotype was counted between two and nine times. The J gene is TRBJ1-4, the V gene TRBV5-1; TRBD1 might be the D (5 bases). This CDR3 contains 13 residues. Germline V gene sequence: CDR1 SGHRS, CDR2 YFSETQ. The V end was cut by 7 bases, the J end by 5 bases, with 12 bases between. This CDR3 is CASAAGENEKLFF. The CDR3 nucleotides read TGCGCCAGCGCAGCGGGGGAGAATGAAAAACTGTTTTTT.

The chain couples TRBV9 to TRBJ1-6; D is uncertain. V shed 2 bases and J shed 3 bases, with 9 bases lying between them. The CDR3 sequence is 15 residues long. From germline, CDR1 is SGDLS and CDR2 YYNGEE. CDR3 coding DNA: TGTGCCAGCAGCGTCGCAGGACTCTATAATTCACCCCTCCACTTT. Translated, it gives CASSVAGLYNSPLHF. The full variable domain, in which reference TRBV9 and TRBJ1-6 provide the parts outside the CDR3, is DSGVTQTPKHLITATGQRVTLRCSPRSGDLSVYWYQQSLDQGLQFLIQYYNGEERAKGNILERFSAQQFPDLHSELNLSSLELGDSALYFCASSVAGLYNSPLHFGNGTRLTVT.

This clonotype was seen a handful of times. The chain joins TRBV4-2 to TRBJ2-3, with D possibly being TRBD2 (5 bases). Trimming cost V 0 bases and J 1 base, with 14 bases left between them. From germline, CDR1 is LGHNA and CDR2 YNFKEQ. The CDR3 spans 17 residues. This CDR3 is CASSQDGPGVGTDTQYF. The CDR3 bases are TGTGCCAGCAGCCAAGATGGGCCCGGGGTGGGCACAGATACGCAGTATTTT.

In its sample, this clonotype was seen many times. The V and J genes are TRBV4-3 and TRBJ2-1; D remains ambiguous. V was trimmed by 0 bases and J by 4 bases, leaving 13 bases between them. The CDR3 length is 16 residues. Germline values: CDR1 LGHNA, CDR2 YSLEER. Here the CDR3 reads CASSQDDLSLYNEQFF. The CDR3 nucleotides read TGCGCCAGCAGCCAAGATGACCTTTCCCTTTACAATGAGCAGTTCTTC.

The rearrangement uses TRBV24-1 and TRBJ2-1; D uncertain. Germline CDR1 is KGHDR and CDR2 is SFDVKD. V was cut by 0 bases and J by 0 bases, with 20 bases left in between. The CDR3 contains 20 residues. The CDR3 spells CATSDLGMSRDVSSYNEQFF. In nucleotides, the CDR3 is TGTGCCACCAGTGATTTGGGGATGAGCCGAGACGTCAGCTCCTACAATGAGCAGTTCTTC.

There are a few counts of this clonotype. V and J are TRBV6-2 or TRBV6-3 and TRBJ2-7; D may be TRBD1 or TRBD2 (5 bases each). The ends were cut back, 5 bases at V and 7 bases at J, with 15 bases in the middle. From germline, CDR1 is MNHEY and CDR2 SVGEGT. The CDR3 is 13 residues long. As DNA, the CDR3 is TGTGCCAGCAGTCGGGACGGCTGGAGGGAGCAGTACGTC. It translates to CASSRDGWREQYV.

The chain combines TRBV6-1 with TRBJ1-6, with D uncertain. Deletions cut 4 bases from V and 6 bases from J, with 10 bases between. The germline gives CDR1 MNHNS, CDR2 SASEGT. The CDR3 loop spans 14 amino acids. CDR3 in amino acids: CASSVQELNSPLHF. CDR3 nucleotides: TGTGCCAGCAGTGTTCAGGAGCTTAATTCACCCCTCCACTTT.

The chain employs TRBV7-2 and TRBJ2-3; no clear D. Trimming cost V 5 bases and J 5 bases, with 11 bases left between them. The CDR3 consists of 13 residues. CDR1 and CDR2 from the germline V gene are SGHTA and FQGNSA. CDR3: CASSIIYGDTQYF. CDR3 sequence (DNA): TGTGCCAGCAGCATAATTTACGGAGATACGCAGTATTTT.

This chain links TRBV5-1 with TRBJ1-1, with D possibly being TRBD1 (5 bases). The ends were cut back, 5 bases at V and 2 bases at J, with 16 bases in the middle. This CDR3 has 15 amino acids. The germline CDR1 and CDR2 sequences are SGHRS and YFSETQ. The chain's CDR3 is CASSSSDQGNTEAFF. CDR3 sequence (DNA): TGCGCCAGCAGTTCGTCTGATCAGGGAAACACTGAAGCTTTCTTT.

The chain links TRBV12-3 or TRBV12-4 to TRBJ2-1, with 7 bases that match TRBD1. The length of the CDR3 is 12 residues. Losses at the gene ends were 5 bases for V and 15 bases for J; bases not matched to a gene: 10. The CDR3 here is CASSVSQGIRFF. The CDR3 region has the DNA TGTGCCAGCAGTGTTTCACAGGGGATTCGGTTCTTC.

This clonotype was detected many times. V gene TRBV19 combines with J gene TRBJ2-7; D may correspond to TRBD1 or TRBD2 (6 bases each). The CDR3 length is 14 residues. V lost 10 bases and J 1 base, leaving 17 bases between the germline ends. The germline V gene encodes CDR1 LNHDA and CDR2 SQIVND (reference sequence). For the CDR3, the DNA is TGTGCCACCGCTACGGGGGCCCTTTCCTACGAGCAGTACTTC. It codes for CATATGALSYEQYF.

This clonotype was picked up a small number of times. The chain combines TRBV7-3 with TRBJ2-3, with D tentatively TRBD1 or TRBD2 (6 bases each). V gave up 3 bases and J gave up 4 bases, with 11 bases separating them. The CDR3 covers 14 residues. Germline lookup yields CDR1 SGHTA and CDR2 FQGTGA. CDR3 residues: CASSFGGPPDTQYF. The DNA of the CDR3 is TGTGCCAGCAGCTTTGGGGGGCCGCCAGATACGCAGTATTTT.

This clonotype was seen a handful of times. The V call is TRBV2, the J call TRBJ2-7; 7 bases agree with TRBD1. CDR1 is SNHLY and CDR2 is FYNNEI in the germline V gene. The CDR3 is made up of 13 amino acids. With 7 bases clipped from V and 6 bases from J, the junction kept 9 bases outside the gene matches. CDR3 amino acids: CASKEGAPGEQYF. As DNA, the CDR3 is TGTGCCAGCAAAGAGGGGGCCCCTGGCGAGCAGTACTTC.

This sequence joins TRBV29-1 and TRBJ2-7, with D possibly being TRBD1 (6 bases). V shed 8 bases and J shed 0 bases, with 14 bases lying between them. CDR3 size: 13 residues. Germline V gene lookup returns CDR1 SQVTM and CDR2 ANQGSEA. DNA for the CDR3: TGCAGCAAGACAGGAGAGAGCTCCTACGAGCAGTACTTC. Its translation is CSKTGESSYEQYF.

In its sample, this clonotype was seen a few times. The chain links TRBV20-1 to TRBJ2-2; tentatively, D is TRBD2 (6 bases). CDR1 is DFQATT, CDR2 SNEGSKA, per germline (reference sequence). The CDR3 length is 11 residues. Trimming took 6 bases from V and 7 from J, leaving 9 bases between them. CDR3 sequence (DNA): TGCAGTGCGCGGACTAACGGGGAGCTGTTTTTT. Its protein product is CSARTNGELFF.

The table lists this clonotype with a few counts. The chain combines TRBV29-1 with TRBJ1-3, with D maybe TRBD1 (5 bases). CDR3 length equals 11 residues. The V end was cut by 4 bases, the J end by 8 bases, with 9 bases between. Germline lookup yields CDR1 SQVTM and CDR2 ANQGSEA. CDR3 coding DNA: TGCAGCGTTGCGTGGGGCCACACCATATATTTT. Amino acid sequence: CSVAWGHTIYF.

This clonotype appeared a few times. The chain uses TRBV7-2 and TRBJ1-1, with TRBD1 matching 11 bases. With V trimmed by 5 bases and J by 4 bases, 6 bases remained unmatched. This CDR3 spans 15 amino acids. Per the germline V gene, CDR1 is SGHTA and CDR2 is FQGNSA. The CDR3 reads CASSGGGTGGTEAFF. The CDR3 region has the DNA TGTGCCAGCAGCGGAGGGGGGACAGGGGGCACTGAAGCTTTCTTT.

This clonotype was seen only a few times. The chain combines TRBV7-9 with TRBJ1-6, with D unclear. Germline V CDR1 and CDR2: SEHNR, FQNEAQ (reference sequence). The CDR3 consists of 14 residues. V lost 1 base to trimming and J lost 10 bases, with 11 bases between them. This chain's CDR3 is CASSLEPSGSPLHF. The CDR3 DNA reads as TGTGCCAGCAGCTTAGAGCCATCTGGGTCACCCCTCCACTTT.

The gene calls are TRBV25-1 and TRBJ1-2; 10 nucleotides match TRBD1. The CDR3 runs to 13 residues. Trimming took 6 bases from V and 7 from J; bases not matched to a gene: 5. Germline V gene lookup returns CDR1 MGHDK and CDR2 SYGVNS. The CDR3 spells CASRIGTGAGYTF. The CDR3 DNA is TGTGCCAGCAGGATCGGGACAGGGGCTGGCTACACCTTC.

This clonotype turned up a few times. This chain joins TRBV25-1 and TRBJ1-6; the D is unclear. CDR1 and CDR2 (germline): MGHDK, SYGVNS. Trimming stripped 4 bases from V and 7 bases from J, with 8 bases between. The CDR3 is made up of 13 amino acids. The CDR3 region has the DNA TGTGCCAGCAGTGCAAGGGAAAATTCACCCCTCCACTTT. Its protein is CASSARENSPLHF.

This clonotype was found a few times. The DNA of the CDR3 is TGTGCCAGCAGTTACAGCGCCTCTCACAATGAGCAGTTCTTC. Protein: CASSYSASHNEQFF. The chain combines TRBV6-5 with TRBJ2-1, with D unclear. Trimming left V 2 bases short and J 5 bases short, with 10 bases between. CDR1 is MNHEY, CDR2 SVGAGI, per germline. There are 14 residues in the CDR3.

The rearrangement uses TRBV19 and TRBJ1-5; 7 positions match TRBD1. This CDR3 is 15 amino acids long. J was trimmed by 4 bases and V by 3 bases; bases with no gene match: 6. Germline V gives CDR1 LNHDA, CDR2 SQIVND (reference sequence). DNA of the CDR3: TGTGCCAGTAGTATCACAGGGGCCAGAAATCAGCCCCAGCATTTT. Residues: CASSITGARNQPQHF. The whole variable domain, remainder taken from reference TRBV19 and TRBJ1-5, is DGGITQSPKYLFRKEGQNVTLSCEQNLNHDAMYWYRQDPGQGLRLIYYSQIVNDFQKGDIAEGYSVSREKKESFPLTVTSAQKNPTAFYLCASSITGARNQPQHFGDGTRLSIL.

This rearrangement joins TRBV15 to TRBJ1-5; D not resolved. The CDR3 extends over 14 amino acids. Trimming cost V 2 bases and J 2 bases, with 7 bases left between them. CDR1 is LNHNV, CDR2 YYDKDF, per germline (reference sequence). CDR3 DNA: TGTGCCACCAGCAGATCCGGCGGCAATCAGCCCCAGCATTTT. Encoded protein: CATSRSGGNQPQHF.

V gene TRBV29-1 combines with J gene TRBJ1-3, with TRBD1 matching over 7 bases. J was trimmed by 0 bases and V by 7 bases; bases with no gene match: 9. CDR1 SQVTM and CDR2 ANQGSEA come from the germline V gene. CDR3 length: 15 residues. The CDR3: CSASLTGDSGNTIYF. CDR3 DNA: TGCAGCGCCTCGTTAACAGGGGACTCTGGAAACACCATATATTTT.

The chain carries TRBV7-2 and TRBJ2-3; the match to TRBD2 covers 10 bases. Germline V lookup: CDR1 SGHTA, CDR2 FQGNSA. This CDR3 comprises 15 residues. V gave up 5 bases and J gave up 4 bases; unmatched junction bases: 6. CDR3 in DNA: TGTGCCAGCAGCGGAAGCGGGGGGGCCTCAGATACGCAGTATTTT. This gives the protein CASSGSGGASDTQYF.

This chain uses TRBV4-3 with TRBJ1-3; D is possibly TRBD1 (5 bases). Trimming cost V 0 bases and J 0 bases, with 12 bases left between them. Germline-derived CDR1 and CDR2 are LGHNA and YSLEER. The CDR3 sequence is 17 residues long. CDR3 bases: TGCGCCAGCAGCCAAGATCTTGCAGGGTCCTCTGGAAACACCATATATTTT. The encoded protein is CASSQDLAGSSGNTIYF.

The genes are TRBV5-1 and TRBJ2-7; D unresolved. Germline values: CDR1 SGHRS, CDR2 YFSETQ. The CDR3 sequence is 14 residues long. The V gene lost 3 bases and the J gene lost 4 bases, with 14 bases spanning the gap. CDR3 residues: CASSWAPGTYEQYV. Written as DNA, the CDR3 is TGCGCCAGCAGCTGGGCCCCTGGCACTTACGAGCAGTACGTC.

V is TRBV5-1 and J is TRBJ2-2; TRBD1 might be the D (6 bases). The V and J ends lost 2 bases and 3 bases respectively, with 14 bases between them. CDR1 and CDR2 from the germline V gene are SGHRS and YFSETQ. The CDR3 runs 16 residues. CDR3 region: CASSLFGRGDTGELFF. Written as DNA, the CDR3 is TGCGCCAGCAGCTTATTTGGCAGGGGCGACACCGGGGAGCTGTTTTTT.

The chain couples TRBV12-3 or TRBV12-4 to TRBJ2-1; 8 bases align to TRBD2. The ends lost 3 bases at V and 9 bases at J; junction bases unmatched: 10. The length of the CDR3 is 15 residues. The CDR3 loop reads CASSLVSGGPIEQFF. CDR3 sequence (DNA): TGTGCCAGCAGTTTGGTATCGGGAGGGCCCATTGAGCAGTTCTTC.

V usage is TRBV7-2 and J usage is TRBJ1-2; no firm D call. Germline V lookup: CDR1 SGHTA, CDR2 FQGNSA. There are 14 residues in the CDR3. Trimming took off 5 bases at V and 4 bases at J, with 14 bases between the two ends. CDR3 DNA: TGTGCCAGCAGCCCCGTGGGAGCCCTCTATGGCTACACCTTC. Protein: CASSPVGALYGYTF.